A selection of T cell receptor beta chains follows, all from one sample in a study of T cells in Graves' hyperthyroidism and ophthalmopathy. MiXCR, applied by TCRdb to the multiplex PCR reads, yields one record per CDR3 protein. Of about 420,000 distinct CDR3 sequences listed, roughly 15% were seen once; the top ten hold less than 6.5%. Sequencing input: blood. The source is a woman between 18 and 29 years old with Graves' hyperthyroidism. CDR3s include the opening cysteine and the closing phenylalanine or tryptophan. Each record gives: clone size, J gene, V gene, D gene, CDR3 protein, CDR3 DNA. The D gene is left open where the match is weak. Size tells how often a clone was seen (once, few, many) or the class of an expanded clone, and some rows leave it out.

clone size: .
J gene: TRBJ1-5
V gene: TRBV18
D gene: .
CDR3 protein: CASSPVGEKPPQHF
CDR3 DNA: TGTGCCAGCTCACCAGTCGGGGAAAAGCCGCCCCAGCATTTT

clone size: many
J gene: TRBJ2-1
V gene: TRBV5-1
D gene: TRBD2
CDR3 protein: CASATQPVREGRLDEQFF
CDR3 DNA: TGCGCCAGTGCGACTCAACCGGTACGGGAGGGCCGATTGGATGAGCAGTTCTTC

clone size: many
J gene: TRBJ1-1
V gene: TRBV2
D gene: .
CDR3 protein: CASILRGTSTEAFF
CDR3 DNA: TGTGCCAGCATTTTGCGGGGTACGAGCACTGAAGCTTTCTTT

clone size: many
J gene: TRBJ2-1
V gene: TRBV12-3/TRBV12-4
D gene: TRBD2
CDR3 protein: CASSLSGGNNEQFF
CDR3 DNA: TGTGCCAGCAGTTTGAGCGGGGGGAACAATGAGCAGTTCTTC

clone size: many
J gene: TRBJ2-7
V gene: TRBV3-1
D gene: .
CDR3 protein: CASSQVVAKQYF
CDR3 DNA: TGTGCCAGCAGCCAAGTTGTTGCGAAGCAGTACTTC

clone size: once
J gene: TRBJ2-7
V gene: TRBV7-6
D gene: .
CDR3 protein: CASSLDAGPCEQYF
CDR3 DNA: TGTGCCAGCAGCTTAGACGCAGGGCCCTGCGAGCAGTACTTC

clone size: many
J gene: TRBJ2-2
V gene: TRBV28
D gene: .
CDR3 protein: CASMPDTGELFF
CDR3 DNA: TGTGCCAGCATGCCGGACACCGGGGAGCTGTTTTTT

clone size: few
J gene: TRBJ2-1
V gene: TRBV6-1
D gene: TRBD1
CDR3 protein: CASSTPDRAQQFF
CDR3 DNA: TGTGCCAGCAGTACCCCGGACAGGGCCCAGCAGTTCTTC

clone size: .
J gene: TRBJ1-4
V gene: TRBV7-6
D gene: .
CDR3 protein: CASSLSAGFNEKLFF
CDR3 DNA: TGTGCCAGCAGCCTTAGTGCGGGATTTAATGAAAAACTGTTTTTT

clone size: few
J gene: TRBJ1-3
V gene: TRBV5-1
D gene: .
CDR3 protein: CASSLAQRNTIYF
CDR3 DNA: TGCGCCAGCAGCTTGGCCCAGAGAAACACCATATATTTT

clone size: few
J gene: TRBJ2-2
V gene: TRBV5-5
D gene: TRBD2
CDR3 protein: CASSLGRVGPAGDSGELFF
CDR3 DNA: TGCGCCAGCAGCTTGGGGCGGGTAGGGCCAGCGGGAGACTCCGGGGAGCTGTTTTTT

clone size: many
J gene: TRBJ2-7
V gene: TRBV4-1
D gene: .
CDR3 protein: CASSQFHRALREQYF
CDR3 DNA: TGCGCCAGCAGCCAGTTTCACAGGGCCCTAAGGGAGCAGTACTTC

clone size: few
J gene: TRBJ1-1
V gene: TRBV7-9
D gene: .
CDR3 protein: CASRLTGRWSEAFF
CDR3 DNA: TGTGCCAGCAGGTTAACGGGCCGGTGGTCTGAAGCTTTCTTT

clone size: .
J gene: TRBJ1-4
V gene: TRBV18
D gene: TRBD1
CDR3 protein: CASSPPTQGAGTNEKLFF
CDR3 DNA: TGTGCCAGCTCACCACCGACACAGGGGGCCGGAACTAATGAAAAACTGTTTTTT

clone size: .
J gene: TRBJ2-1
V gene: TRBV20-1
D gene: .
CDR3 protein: CSARARSWPAATYNEQSF
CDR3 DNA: TGCAGTGCTAGAGCTCGAAGTTGGCCGGCCGCCACTTACAATGAGCAGTCCTTC

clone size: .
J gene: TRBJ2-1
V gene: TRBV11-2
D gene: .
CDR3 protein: CASSSGGPYSEQFF
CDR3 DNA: TGTGCCAGCAGCTCAGGGGGGCCCTACAGTGAGCAGTTCTTC

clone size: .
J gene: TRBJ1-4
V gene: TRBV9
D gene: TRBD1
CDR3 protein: CASSVDRENEKLFF
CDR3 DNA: TGTGCCAGCAGCGTCGACAGGGAGAATGAAAAACTGTTTTTT

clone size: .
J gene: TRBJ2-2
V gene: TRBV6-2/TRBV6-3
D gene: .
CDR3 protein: CASSYSTYTGELFF
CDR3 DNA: TGTGCCAGCAGTTACTCGACCTACACCGGGGAGCTGTTTTTT

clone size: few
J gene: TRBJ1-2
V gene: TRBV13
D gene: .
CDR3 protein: CASSLATGSYGYTF
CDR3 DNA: TGTGCCAGCAGCTTAGCAACAGGAAGCTATGGCTACACCTTC

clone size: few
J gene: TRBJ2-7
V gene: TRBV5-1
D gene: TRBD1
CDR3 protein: CASSLVYSGQGSSYEQYF
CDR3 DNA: TGCGCCAGCAGCTTGGTCTACTCGGGACAGGGGTCCTCCTACGAGCAGTACTTC

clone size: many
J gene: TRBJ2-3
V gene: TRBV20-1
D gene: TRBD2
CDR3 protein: CSASVLAGGRDTQYF
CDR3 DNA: TGCAGTGCTAGTGTCCTAGCGGGAGGAAGAGATACGCAGTATTTT

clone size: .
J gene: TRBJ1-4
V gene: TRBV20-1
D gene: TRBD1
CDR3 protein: CSAEGQGGYGEKLFF
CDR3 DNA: TGCAGTGCTGAGGGACAGGGAGGTTACGGTGAAAAACTGTTTTTT

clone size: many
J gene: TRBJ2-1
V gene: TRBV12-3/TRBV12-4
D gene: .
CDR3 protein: CASSVRETNEQFF
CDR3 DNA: TGTGCCAGCAGTGTCCGGGAGACCAATGAGCAGTTCTTC

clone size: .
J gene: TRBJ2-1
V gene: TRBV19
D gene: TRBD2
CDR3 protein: CASSIGASGIAEQFF
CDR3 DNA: TGTGCCAGTAGTATCGGGGCTAGCGGGATTGCTGAGCAGTTCTTC

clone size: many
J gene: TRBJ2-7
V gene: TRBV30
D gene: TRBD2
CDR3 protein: CALLRLAGQSSYEQYF
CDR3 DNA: TGTGCCTTACTAAGACTAGCGGGTCAAAGCTCCTACGAGCAGTACTTC

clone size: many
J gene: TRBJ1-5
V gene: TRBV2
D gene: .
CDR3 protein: CASSRTLGIGNQPQHF
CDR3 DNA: TGTGCCAGCAGCCGGACGTTGGGAATAGGCAATCAGCCCCAGCATTTT

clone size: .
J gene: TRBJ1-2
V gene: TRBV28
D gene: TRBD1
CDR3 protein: CASRAGTGPYGYTF
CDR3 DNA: TGTGCCAGCAGGGCCGGGACAGGGCCTTATGGCTACACCTTC

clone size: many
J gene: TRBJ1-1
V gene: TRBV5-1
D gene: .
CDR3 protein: CASSQDSYNTEAFF
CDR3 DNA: TGCGCCAGCAGCCAGGACAGCTATAACACTGAAGCTTTCTTT

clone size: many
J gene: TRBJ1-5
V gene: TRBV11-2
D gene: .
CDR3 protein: CASSLEVGVGPQHF
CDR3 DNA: TGTGCCAGCAGCTTAGAGGTGGGGGTAGGCCCCCAGCATTTT

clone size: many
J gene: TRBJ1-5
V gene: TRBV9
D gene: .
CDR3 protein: CASSGAGDKGQPQHF
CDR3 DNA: TGTGCCAGCAGCGGGGCGGGGGACAAAGGTCAGCCCCAGCATTTT

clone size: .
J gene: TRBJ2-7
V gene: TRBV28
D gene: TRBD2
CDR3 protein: CASNIRTGGEQYF
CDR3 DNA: TGTGCCAGCAACATCCGGACGGGGGGGGAGCAGTACTTC

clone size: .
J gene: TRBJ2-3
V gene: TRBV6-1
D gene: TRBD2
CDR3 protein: CASGDSGRGTDTQYF
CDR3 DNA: TGTGCCAGCGGAGATAGCGGGAGGGGCACAGATACGCAGTATTTT

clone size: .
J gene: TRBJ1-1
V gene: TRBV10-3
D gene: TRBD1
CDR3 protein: CATGQGAMEAFF
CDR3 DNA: TGTGCCACCGGACAGGGGGCTATGGAAGCTTTCTTT

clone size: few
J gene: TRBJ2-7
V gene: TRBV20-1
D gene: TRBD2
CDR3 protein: CSAGLAGDEQYF
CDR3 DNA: TGCAGTGCGGGACTAGCGGGAGACGAGCAGTACTTC

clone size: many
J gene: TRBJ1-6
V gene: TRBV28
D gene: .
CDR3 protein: CASSFYPQRNSPLHF
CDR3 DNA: TGTGCCAGCAGTTTCTACCCCCAAAGGAATTCACCCCTCCACTTT

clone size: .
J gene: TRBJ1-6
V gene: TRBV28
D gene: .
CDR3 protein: CASSLSQGRNSPLHF
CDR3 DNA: TGTGCCAGCAGTTTATCCCAGGGGCGGAATTCACCCCTCCACTTT

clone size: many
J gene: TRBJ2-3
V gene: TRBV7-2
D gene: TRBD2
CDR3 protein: CASSRTSGAGTDTQYF
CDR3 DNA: TGTGCCAGCAGTCGGACTAGCGGGGCCGGCACAGATACGCAGTATTTT

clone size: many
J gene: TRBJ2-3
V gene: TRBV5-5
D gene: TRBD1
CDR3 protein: CASSLTGVSTDTQYF
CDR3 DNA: TGTGCCAGCAGCCTGACAGGGGTCTCCACAGATACGCAGTATTTT

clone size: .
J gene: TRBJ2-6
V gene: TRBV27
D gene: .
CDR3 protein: CASSLTGPSSGANVLTF
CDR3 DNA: TGTGCCAGCAGTTTAACGGGACCGTCCTCTGGGGCCAACGTCCTGACTTTC